A single sample is the source of the 13 T cell receptor beta chains below, sequenced in a study of cytomegalovirus exposure and HLA in healthy donors. The primer mix had 60 Vbeta and 13 Jbeta primers. Libraries were prepared by immunoSEQ multiplex PCR; TCRdb keeps only in-frame clonotypes and omits some of them. The table includes about 130,000 clones, approximately 80% detected once. What was sequenced was PBMCs. The receptors derive from a man younger than 30 in good health and CMV-seronegative.

The V and J genes are TRBV27 and TRBJ1-2, with D uncertain. Deletions cut 3 bases from V and 4 bases from J, with 12 bases between. The germline V gene has CDR1 MNHEY and CDR2 SMNVEV (reference sequence). This CDR3 region has 14 residues. The CDR3 DNA reads TGTGCCAGCAGTTTCCGGCGGAATTCCTATGGCTACACCTTC. This translates into CASSFRRNSYGYTF.

V usage is TRBV6-5 and J usage is TRBJ1-5, with D maybe TRBD1 (6 bases). V shed 8 bases and J shed 1 base, with 9 bases lying between them. This CDR3 is 13 amino acids long. Germline V gives CDR1 MNHEY, CDR2 SVGAGI. The CDR3 bases are TGTGCCAGCCAACAGGGAAGCAATCAGCCCCAGCATTTT. Translating gives CASQQGSNQPQHF.

The genes are TRBV28 and TRBJ1-1, with D possibly TRBD1 on 6 matching bases. Trimming stripped 6 bases from V and 5 bases from J, with 22 bases between. The CDR3 length is 16 residues. Germline loops: CDR1 MDHEN, CDR2 SYDVKM. Here the CDR3 DNA reads TGTGCCAGCAGAAGTCCCGGGACATTTTTCCGGACTGAAGCTTTCTTT. Translation gives CASRSPGTFFRTEAFF.

The rearrangement joins TRBV28 to TRBJ2-1; 8 bases align to TRBD1. With 5 bases clipped from V and 8 bases from J, the junction kept 8 bases outside the gene matches. The CDR3 length is 14 residues. Germline V CDR1 and CDR2: MDHEN, SYDVKM. For the CDR3, the DNA is TGTGCCAGCAGTGGACAGGGAAAAGGTGATGAGCAGTTCTTC. Protein sequence: CASSGQGKGDEQFF.

V and J are TRBV5-1 and TRBJ1-2; 7 bases fit TRBD1. The CDR3 is made up of 15 amino acids. V gave up 0 bases and J gave up 4 bases; unmatched junction bases: 6. Germline V lookup: CDR1 SGHRS, CDR2 YFSETQ. CDR3 region: CASSLGGGIGYGYTF. CDR3 sequence (DNA): TGCGCCAGCAGCTTGGGAGGGGGCATAGGCTATGGCTACACCTTC.

The V and J genes are TRBV7-2 and TRBJ1-5, with a weak D call TRBD1 (6 bases). The CDR3 length is 14 residues. Between the trimmed V and J ends, which lost 4 bases and 6 bases, there was a span of 13 bases. Germline lookup yields CDR1 SGHTA and CDR2 FQGNSA. The DNA for the CDR3 is TGTGCCAGCAGCTATGGGGGCCCGGCTCAGCCCCAGCATTTT. The encoded protein is CASSYGGPAQPQHF.

The V call is TRBV5-6, the J call TRBJ2-7; no clear D gene. This CDR3 region has 12 residues. The germline V gene has CDR1 SGHDT and CDR2 YYEEEE. V lost 0 bases to trimming and J lost 6 bases, with 7 bases between them. The CDR3 DNA follows: TGTGCCAGCAGCTTGGCTTACGGCGAGCAGTACTTC. This sequence encodes CASSLAYGEQYF.

The genes are TRBV29-1 and TRBJ1-1; 9 bases fit TRBD1. This CDR3 has 13 residues. V dropped 5 bases and J dropped 2; count of bases not matched to a gene: 3. Germline CDR1 and CDR2: SQVTM and ANQGSEA. The CDR3 coding sequence is TGCAGCGTTCGGACAGGGGTTAACACTGAAGCTTTCTTT. This encodes CSVRTGVNTEAFF.

This clone showed up just once. The V gene is TRBV15, the J gene TRBJ2-3; D gene uncertain. Germline V gene sequence: CDR1 LNHNV, CDR2 YYDKDF (reference sequence). The CDR3 runs 14 residues. The V gene lost 1 base and the J gene lost 0 bases, with 5 bases spanning the gap. For the CDR3, the DNA is TGTGCCACCAGCAGAGGGCCTAGCACAGATACGCAGTATTTT. It encodes CATSRGPSTDTQYF.

V and J are TRBV2 and TRBJ2-4; D is perhaps TRBD1 (6 bases). V gave up 0 bases and J gave up 5 bases, with 14 bases separating them. In germline, CDR1 is SNHLY, CDR2 FYNNEI. The CDR3 runs 16 residues. The CDR3 sequence: CASSEALAQGQNIQYF. In nucleotides, the CDR3 is TGTGCCAGCAGTGAAGCGCTGGCGCAGGGGCAAAACATTCAGTACTTC.

The chain has TRBV5-6 and TRBJ2-3; 10 bases line up with TRBD2. CDR1 is SGHDT and CDR2 is YYEEEE in the germline V gene. This CDR3 contains 16 residues. Trimming took 4 bases from V and 1 from J; bases not matched to a gene: 6. The CDR3 spells CASSIFSGRGTDTQYF. CDR3 DNA: TGTGCCAGCAGCATCTTCAGCGGGAGGGGCACAGATACGCAGTATTTT. Complete variable domain (other parts from reference TRBV5-6 and TRBJ2-3): DAGVTQSPTHLIKTRGQQVTLRCSPKSGHDTVSWYQQALGQGPQFIFQYYEEEERQRGNFPDRFSGHQFPNYSSELNVNALLLGDSALYLCASSIFSGRGTDTQYFGPGTRLTVL.

The chain carries TRBV4-1 and TRBJ2-3; maybe TRBD2 (5 bases). Between the trimmed V and J ends, which lost 8 bases and 8 bases, there was a span of 11 bases. This CDR3 contains 11 residues. Germline V gene lookup returns CDR1 MGHRA and CDR2 YSYEKL. The CDR3, as DNA: TGCGCCAGCTGGATCGCGGGTACGCAGTATTTT. Its translation is CASWIAGTQYF.

J is TRBJ1-1 and V is TRBV27, with D unresolved. Trimming took 7 bases from V and 12 from J, leaving 15 bases between them. Germline-derived CDR1 and CDR2 are MNHEY and SMNVEV (reference sequence). CDR3 length: 11 amino acids. CDR3 in amino acids: CASTGRKETFF. DNA of the CDR3: TGTGCCAGCACCGGCAGAAAGGAGACTTTCTTT.